These 15 T cell receptor beta chains were sequenced from one sample in a study of blood T cell repertoires in COVID-19. Assay: immunoSEQ multiplex PCR; the TCRdb copy retains only in-frame clones and omits some. Of 98,000 or so clones listed, roughly 80% are singletons. The sequenced sample was peripheral blood. These receptors all come from a woman older than 75 with active or convalescent COVID-19.

The rearrangement uses TRBV19 and TRBJ2-2, with 8 bases that match TRBD1. The CDR3 is 15 residues long. Trimming at V came to 8 bases and at J to 4 bases, leaving 9 bases not matched to a gene. The germline gives CDR1 LNHDA, CDR2 SQIVND (reference sequence). This chain's CDR3 is CASFPGQAITGELFF. The DNA for the CDR3 is TGTGCCAGTTTTCCGGGACAGGCCATCACCGGGGAGCTGTTTTTT.

The V call is TRBV6-5, the J call TRBJ2-5; no clear D. V lost 4 bases to trimming and J lost 5 bases, with 8 bases between them. The length of the CDR3 is 12 residues. CDR1 is MNHEY and CDR2 is SVGAGI in the germline V gene. The CDR3 loop is CASSSYWETQYF. The CDR3 coding sequence is TGTGCCAGCAGTTCTTACTGGGAGACCCAGTACTTC.

The chain joins TRBV4-2 to TRBJ1-1; possibly TRBD1 for D (5 bases). V shed 0 bases and J shed 8 bases, with 13 bases lying between them. The CDR3 contains 14 residues. Germline loops: CDR1 LGHNA, CDR2 YNFKEQ. CDR3 residues: CASSQDWGTVEAFF. The CDR3 DNA follows: TGTGCCAGCAGCCAAGATTGGGGCACCGTAGAAGCTTTCTTT.

For this clone: Germline is not matched at one junction end, which may reflect a read error. The rearrangement uses TRBV7-9 and TRBJ1-2, with unresolved D. This CDR3 has 12 residues. Looked up from germline, CDR1 is SEHNR and CDR2 is FQNEAQ (reference sequence). DNA for the CDR3: TGTGCCAGCACCCCCGGAGGTTACTCCGTCCCGTTC. Translation: CASTPGGYSVPF.

The V and J genes are TRBV19 and TRBJ2-7, with TRBD1 matching 7 bases. V dropped 6 bases and J dropped 4; count of bases not matched to a gene: 15. CDR3 length: 16 amino acids. Germline V gives CDR1 LNHDA, CDR2 SQIVND (reference sequence). DNA of the CDR3: TGTGCCAGTAGGGGAGTTCGGACAGGTCTAGGATACGAGCAGTACTTC. The encoded protein is CASRGVRTGLGYEQYF.

Here the CDR3 DNA reads TGTGCCAGCAGTCCTTGGGACACTACCACCGGGGAGCTGTTTTTT. It is translated as CASSPWDTTTGELFF. This chain connects TRBV28 to TRBJ2-2; D might be TRBD1 (6 bases). The germline V and J ends were trimmed by 5 bases and 4 bases, with 14 bases remaining between them. The CDR3 runs to 15 residues. The germline V gene encodes CDR1 MDHEN and CDR2 SYDVKM.

The chain links TRBV6-2 or TRBV6-3 to TRBJ2-7; 7 positions match TRBD1. The CDR3 runs to 16 residues. V was clipped by 5 bases and J by 7 bases; unmatched bases: 17. Per germline, CDR1 MNHEY and CDR2 SVGEGT. The CDR3 spells CASSPGQWGSMGEQYF. The CDR3 DNA sequence: TGTGCCAGCAGTCCGGGACAGTGGGGATCGATGGGGGAGCAGTACTTC.

The J gene is TRBJ2-2, the V gene TRBV11-2; TRBD1 is a possible D gene (5 bases). This CDR3 is 16 amino acids long. Trimming left V 1 base short and J 5 bases short, with 14 bases between. From germline, CDR1 is SGHAT and CDR2 FQNNGV. CDR3 protein: CASSLGRQIRTGELFF. CDR3 coding DNA: TGTGCCAGCAGCTTAGGTCGACAGATTCGGACCGGGGAGCTGTTTTTT. Using reference TRBV11-2 and TRBJ2-2 for the parts outside the CDR3, the full variable domain is EAGVAQSPRYKIIEKRQSVAFWCNPISGHATLYWYQQILGQGPKLLIQFQNNGVVDDSQLPKDRFSAERLKGVDSTLKIQPAKLEDSAVYLCASSLGRQIRTGELFFGEGSRLTVL.

Only one count was recorded for this clone. V gene TRBV18 combines with J gene TRBJ2-5; 9 bases fit TRBD1. CDR1 and CDR2 (germline): KGHSH, LQKENI. Trimming at V came to 2 bases and at J to 4 bases, leaving 5 bases not matched to a gene. CDR3 length: 15 amino acids. The CDR3 bases are TGTGCCAGCTCACCAGTACAGGGGGCGGGAGAGACCCAGTACTTC. It encodes CASSPVQGAGETQYF.

Relative to its sample, this clone is medium-sized (0.01 to 0.1%). The genes are TRBV4-3 and TRBJ2-6, with D possibly being TRBD1 (6 bases). In germline, CDR1 is LGHNA, CDR2 YSLEER. The CDR3 length is 20 residues. The V and J ends lost 0 bases and 0 bases respectively, with 18 bases between them. The DNA for the CDR3 is TGCGCCAGCAGCCAAGAGAGGATCGGCAGGGGCCTCTCTGGGGCCAACGTCCTGACTTTC. Translation gives CASSQERIGRGLSGANVLTF.

In nucleotides, the CDR3 is TGCGCCAGCAGCCAAGATCTGACGGTGAGGGTAGGGGGTAAGAACACTGAAGCTTTCTTT. Translated: CASSQDLTVRVGGKNTEAFF. This rearrangement joins TRBV4-1 to TRBJ1-1, with a tentative D call TRBD1 (6 bases). Trimming stripped 0 bases from V and 1 base from J, with 24 bases between. Germline V CDR1 and CDR2: MGHRA, YSYEKL. The CDR3 contains 20 residues.

This clone was seen more than once but under ten times. This chain links TRBV11-2 with TRBJ2-5; a weak D match, TRBD2 (7 bases). The CDR3 length is 16 residues. Trimming took off 1 base at V and 0 bases at J, with 12 bases between the two ends. CDR1 SGHAT and CDR2 FQNNGV come from the germline V gene. The chain's CDR3 is CASSLVAGANQETQYF. The CDR3 DNA reads TGTGCCAGCAGCTTAGTTGCGGGGGCCAACCAAGAGACCCAGTACTTC.

This chain links TRBV28 with TRBJ1-2; TRBD1 matches 11 bases. CDR1 is MDHEN and CDR2 is SYDVKM in the germline V gene. Unmatched junction bases numbered 6, after V lost 7 bases and J lost 5 bases. This CDR3 has 14 amino acids. This CDR3 is CASIPGQGGYGYTF. The CDR3 DNA reads TGTGCCAGCATCCCGGGACAGGGGGGGTATGGCTACACCTTC.

The rearrangement joins TRBV29-1 to TRBJ1-4; 10 nucleotides align to TRBD1. The V gene end was trimmed by 5 bases and the J gene end by 7 bases; junction bases not matched to a gene: 10. CDR3 length equals 15 residues. Germline assignment: CDR1 SQVTM and CDR2 ANQGSEA. The chain's CDR3 is CSVQKAGTGAEKLFF. CDR3 DNA sequence: TGCAGCGTTCAAAAGGCCGGGACAGGGGCTGAAAAACTGTTTTTT.

The CDR3 loop reads CASSLTHRRDRAYGYTF. In DNA form, the CDR3 reads TGTGCCAGCAGTTTGACACACCGACGGGACAGGGCTTATGGCTACACCTTC. This rearrangement joins TRBV28 to TRBJ1-2, with 9 bases fitting TRBD1. Germline V gives CDR1 MDHEN, CDR2 SYDVKM. The CDR3 length is 17 residues. The V and J ends lost 3 bases and 5 bases, in that order; junction bases with no gene match: 13.